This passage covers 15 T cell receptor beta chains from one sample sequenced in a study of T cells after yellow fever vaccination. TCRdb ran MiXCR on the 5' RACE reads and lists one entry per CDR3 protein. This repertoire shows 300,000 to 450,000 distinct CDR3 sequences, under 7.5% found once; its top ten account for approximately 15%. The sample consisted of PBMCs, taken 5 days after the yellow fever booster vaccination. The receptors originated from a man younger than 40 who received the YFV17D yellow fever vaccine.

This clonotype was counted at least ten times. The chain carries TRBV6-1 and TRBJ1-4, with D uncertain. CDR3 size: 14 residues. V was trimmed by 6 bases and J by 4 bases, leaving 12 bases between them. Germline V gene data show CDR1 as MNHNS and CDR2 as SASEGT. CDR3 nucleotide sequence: TGTGCCAGCAGCAGAAAGCCTCTTAATGAAAAACTGTTTTTT. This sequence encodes CASSRKPLNEKLFF.

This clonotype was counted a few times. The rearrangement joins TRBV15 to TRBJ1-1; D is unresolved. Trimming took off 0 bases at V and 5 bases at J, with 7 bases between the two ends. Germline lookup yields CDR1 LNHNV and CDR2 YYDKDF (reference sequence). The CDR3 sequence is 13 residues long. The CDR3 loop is CATSRDSWTEAFF. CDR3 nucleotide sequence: TGTGCCACCAGCAGAGATAGTTGGACTGAAGCTTTCTTT. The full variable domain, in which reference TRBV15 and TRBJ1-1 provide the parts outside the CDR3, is DAMVIQNPRYQVTQFGKPVTLSCSQTLNHNVMYWYQQKSSQAPKLLFHYYDKDFNNEADTPDNFQSRRPNTSFCFLDIRSPGLGDTAMYLCATSRDSWTEAFFGQGTRLTVV.

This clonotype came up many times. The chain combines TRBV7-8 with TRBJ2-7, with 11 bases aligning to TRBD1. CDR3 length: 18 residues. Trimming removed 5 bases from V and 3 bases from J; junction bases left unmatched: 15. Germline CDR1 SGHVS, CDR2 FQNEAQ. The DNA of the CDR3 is TGTGCCAGCAGCCGGACAGGGGGCCCTCCCGAACTCCACTACGAGCAGTACTTC. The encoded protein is CASSRTGGPPELHYEQYF.

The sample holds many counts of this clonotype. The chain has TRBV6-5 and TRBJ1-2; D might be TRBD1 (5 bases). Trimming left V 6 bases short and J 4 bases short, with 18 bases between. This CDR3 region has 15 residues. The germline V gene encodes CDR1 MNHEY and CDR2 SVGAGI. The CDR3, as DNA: TGTGCCAGCAGGCCGACAGCCCGGACCTCCTATGGCTACACCTTC. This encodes CASRPTARTSYGYTF.

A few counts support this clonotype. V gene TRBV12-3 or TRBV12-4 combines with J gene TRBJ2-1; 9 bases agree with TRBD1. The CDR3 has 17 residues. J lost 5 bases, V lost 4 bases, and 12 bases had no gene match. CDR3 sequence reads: CASSSANRGLRHNEQFF. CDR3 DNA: TGTGCCAGCAGTTCGGCAAACAGGGGGCTAAGACACAATGAGCAGTTCTTC.

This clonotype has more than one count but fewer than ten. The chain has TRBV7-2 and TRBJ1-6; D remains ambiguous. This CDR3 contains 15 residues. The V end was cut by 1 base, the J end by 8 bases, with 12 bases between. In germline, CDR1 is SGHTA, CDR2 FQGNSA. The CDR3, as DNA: TGTGCCAGCAGCTTAGGTTTGGGCTTTGATTCACCCCTCCACTTT. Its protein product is CASSLGLGFDSPLHF.

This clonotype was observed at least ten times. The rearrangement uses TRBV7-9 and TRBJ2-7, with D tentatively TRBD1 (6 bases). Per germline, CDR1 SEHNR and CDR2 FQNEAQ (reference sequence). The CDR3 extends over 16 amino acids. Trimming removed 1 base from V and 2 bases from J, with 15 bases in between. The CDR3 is CASSLGLLDRTYEQYF. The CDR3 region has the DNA TGTGCCAGCAGCTTAGGCCTCCTCGACAGGACCTACGAGCAGTACTTC.

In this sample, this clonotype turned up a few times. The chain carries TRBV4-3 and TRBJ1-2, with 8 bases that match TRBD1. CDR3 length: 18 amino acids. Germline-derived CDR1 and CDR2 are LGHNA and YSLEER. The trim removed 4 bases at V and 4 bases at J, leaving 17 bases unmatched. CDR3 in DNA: TGCGCCAGCAGCCCAACGGGTAATGACAGGGGAGGATCCTATGGCTACACCTTC. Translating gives CASSPTGNDRGGSYGYTF.

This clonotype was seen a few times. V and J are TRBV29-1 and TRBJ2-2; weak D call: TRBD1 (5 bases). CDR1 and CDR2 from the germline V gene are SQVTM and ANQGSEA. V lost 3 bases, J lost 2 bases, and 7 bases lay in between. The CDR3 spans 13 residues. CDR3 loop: CSVDDRNTGELFF. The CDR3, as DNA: TGCAGCGTTGATGACAGAAACACCGGGGAGCTGTTTTTT.

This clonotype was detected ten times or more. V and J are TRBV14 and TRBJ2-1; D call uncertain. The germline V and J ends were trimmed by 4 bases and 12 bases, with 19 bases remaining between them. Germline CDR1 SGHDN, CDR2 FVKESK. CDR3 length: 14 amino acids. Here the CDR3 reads CASSPHAAPQGQFF. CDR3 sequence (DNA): TGTGCCAGCAGCCCTCACGCAGCCCCCCAAGGGCAGTTCTTC.

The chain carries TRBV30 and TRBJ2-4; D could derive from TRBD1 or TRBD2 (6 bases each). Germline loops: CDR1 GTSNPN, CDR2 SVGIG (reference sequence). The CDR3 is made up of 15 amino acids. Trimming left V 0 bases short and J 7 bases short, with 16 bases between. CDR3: CAWSVRGRVSNIQYF. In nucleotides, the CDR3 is TGTGCCTGGAGTGTACGGGGGCGTGTCAGTAACATTCAGTACTTC.

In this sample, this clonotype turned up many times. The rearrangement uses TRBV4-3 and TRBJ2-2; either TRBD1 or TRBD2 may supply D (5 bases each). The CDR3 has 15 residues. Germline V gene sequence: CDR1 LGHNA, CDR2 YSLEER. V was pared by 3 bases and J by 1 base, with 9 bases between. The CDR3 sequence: CASSQGPRNTGELFF. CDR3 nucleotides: TGCGCCAGCAGCCAGGGACCGAGGAACACCGGGGAGCTGTTTTTT.

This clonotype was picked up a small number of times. The CDR3 coding sequence is TGTGCCTGGAGCCCCGCGGGAAGCCGTAATGAAAAACTGTTTTTT. This encodes CAWSPAGSRNEKLFF. V and J are TRBV30 and TRBJ1-4; no definite D call. Germline values: CDR1 GTSNPN, CDR2 SVGIG (reference sequence). The CDR3 sequence is 15 residues long. The V gene lost 3 bases and the J gene lost 4 bases, with 15 bases spanning the gap. The variable domain in full, completed from reference TRBV30 and TRBJ1-4, reads SQTIHQWPATLVQPVGSPLSLECTVEGTSNPNLYWYRQAAGRGLQLLFYSVGIGQISSEVPQNLSASRPQDRQFILSSKKLLLSDSGFYLCAWSPAGSRNEKLFFGSGTQLSVL.

The CDR3 nucleotides are TGCAGCGTTCTACTCCTAATCAGAAACTCCCTCACAGATACGCAGTATTTT. Translating it yields CSVLLLIRNSLTDTQYF. The V call is TRBV29-1, the J call TRBJ2-3; D uncertain. V was cut by 5 bases and J by 2 bases, with 23 bases left in between. CDR3 length: 17 amino acids. Germline assignment: CDR1 SQVTM and CDR2 ANQGSEA.

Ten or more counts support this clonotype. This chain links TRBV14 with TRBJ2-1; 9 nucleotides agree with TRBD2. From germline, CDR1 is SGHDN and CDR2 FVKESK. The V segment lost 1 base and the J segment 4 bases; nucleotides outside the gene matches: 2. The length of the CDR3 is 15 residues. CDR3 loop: CASSQVAGGYNEQFF. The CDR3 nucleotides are TGTGCCAGCAGCCAAGTTGCGGGAGGGTACAATGAGCAGTTCTTC.